Sequencing of this TCR beta chain was carried out in a study of shared clonotypes between healthy human individuals. Some clones are missing from TCRdb's copy, which holds only in-frame ones; the method was immunoSEQ multiplex PCR. The table shows around 2,000,000 clones, with about 95% occurring only once. Study-wide results and limits: Around 5% was the fraction of naive CD4 clonotypes found shared across a handful of donors.

Terminally differentiated effector memory CD45RA+ cells were excluded by CCR7 positive selection of CD45RO-negative cells. The CDR3 has 15 residues. From germline, CDR1 is MGHRA and CDR2 YSYEKL. J lost 3 bases, V lost 4 bases, and 8 bases had no gene match. With respect to this clone: Its antigen is undetermined.

The chain links TRBV4-1 to TRBJ2-5; 7 bases line up with TRBD1. The sequencing input was naive CD8+ T cells sorted from blood. This TCR was recovered from a man aged 18-30 years in good health. DNA for the CDR3: TGCGCCAGCAGCCCCGGGACAGTGAGAAAAGAGACCCAGTACTTC. Residues: CASSPGTVRKETQYF.